This record concerns one T cell receptor beta chain sequence. The entry originates in a study of blood T cell repertoires in COVID-19. Trimming cost V 6 bases and J 7 bases; bases outside gene matches: 3. The CDR3 spans 13 residues. The germline CDR1 and CDR2 sequences are MNHEY and SVGAGI. Profiled with immunoSEQ multiplex PCR; TCRdb holds only in-frame clones, not every one. In the table there are some 80,000 clones, around 85% of which are singletons. Sequencing input: peripheral blood. The chain recombines TRBV6-5 with TRBJ1-4; 9 nucleotides line up with TRBD1. The receptor comes from a man in his fifties with COVID-19, enrolled during active disease. In DNA form, the CDR3 reads TGTGCCAGCAGGGACAGGGGTAGTGAAAAACTGTTTTTT. Translation: CASRDRGSEKLFF.